Presented here are 15 T cell receptor beta chains from one specimen sequenced in a study of control samples from healthy donors and cancer patients. The method was immunoSEQ multiplex PCR; TCRdb's version includes in-frame clones alone and lacks a portion of them. The data hold roughly 90,000 clones, with roughly four fifths observed a single time. The specimen sequenced was blood. The receptors were sampled from a woman in her sixties or seventies in good health.

The chain carries TRBV5-6 and TRBJ2-1; tentative D call: TRBD1 (6 bases). Germline lookup yields CDR1 SGHDT and CDR2 YYEEEE. The V end was cut by 2 bases, the J end by 4 bases, with 13 bases between. The CDR3 covers 15 residues. This CDR3 reads CASSLGQYLYNEQFF. The CDR3 bases are TGTGCCAGCAGCTTAGGACAGTACCTTTACAATGAGCAGTTCTTC.

This clone turned up a few times. For the CDR3, the DNA is TGTGCCAGCTCACCAGGGGGGGCGCAACCCCTACTTGAAGCTTTCTTT. Amino acid sequence: CASSPGGAQPLLEAFF. The V gene is TRBV18, the J gene TRBJ1-1; D is perhaps TRBD1 (6 bases). The CDR3 length is 16 residues. Per the germline V gene, CDR1 is KGHSH and CDR2 is LQKENI. V dropped 2 bases and J dropped 7 bases, with 20 bases sitting between them. The entire variable domain, with the rest obtained from reference TRBV18 and TRBJ1-1, is as follows: NAGVMQNPRHLVRRRGQEARLRCSPMKGHSHVYWYRQLPEEGLKFMVYLQKENIIDESGMPKERFSAEFPKEGPSILRIQQVVRGDSAAYFCASSPGGAQPLLEAFFGQGTRLTVV.

The chain carries TRBV19 and TRBJ1-4, with a possible D match to TRBD1 (6 bases). CDR1 is LNHDA, CDR2 SQIVND, per germline (reference sequence). This CDR3 contains 13 residues. With 10 bases removed from V and 8 bases from J, the gap between germline ends came to 17 bases. The CDR3 nucleotides are TGTGCCACCAGGACAGACTGGCGAGAAAAACTGTTTTTT. It translates to CATRTDWREKLFF. Full variable domain (outside the CDR3, taken from reference TRBV19 and TRBJ1-4): DGGITQSPKYLFRKEGQNVTLSCEQNLNHDAMYWYRQDPGQGLRLIYYSQIVNDFQKGDIAEGYSVSREKKESFPLTVTSAQKNPTAFYLCATRTDWREKLFFGSGTQLSVL.

This chain links TRBV28 with TRBJ2-5, with TRBD1 matching over 7 bases. After removal of 6 bases from V and 3 bases from J, the junction contained 10 bases not matched to a gene. The germline gives CDR1 MDHEN, CDR2 SYDVKM. The CDR3 totals 15 residues. The DNA for the CDR3 is TGTGCCAGCAGCCAACACCCCACAGGGGAAGAGACCCAGTACTTC. This sequence encodes CASSQHPTGEETQYF. The complete variable domain, with remaining parts taken from reference TRBV28 and TRBJ2-5, reads DVKVTQSSRYLVKRTGEKVFLECVQDMDHENMFWYRQDPGLGLRLIYFSYDVKMKEKGDIPEGYSVSREKKERFSLILESASTNQTSMYLCASSQHPTGEETQYFGPGTRLLVL.

This clone was picked up a small number of times. The rearrangement joins TRBV18 to TRBJ2-6; weak D call: TRBD2 (6 bases). CDR3 size: 19 residues. Germline CDR1 and CDR2: KGHSH and LQKENI. V was clipped by 0 bases and J by 0 bases, with 15 bases between them. The CDR3 region is CASSPPSSGARSGANVLTF. DNA for the CDR3: TGTGCCAGCTCACCACCCTCTTCGGGAGCTCGCTCTGGGGCCAACGTCCTGACTTTC.

The genes are TRBV7-6 and TRBJ2-3; TRBD2 matches at 10 bases. CDR3 length equals 17 residues. V was pared by 5 bases and J by 2 bases, with 10 bases of the junction left unmatched. CDR1 and CDR2 from the germline V gene are SGHVS and FNYEAQ. The CDR3: CASSPEGAGGPTDTQYF. CDR3 DNA: TGTGCCAGCAGCCCGGAGGGAGCGGGGGGGCCCACAGATACGCAGTATTTT.

This clone was seen once. The chain couples TRBV5-8 to TRBJ2-1; unclear D gene. The CDR3 totals 12 residues. V lost 7 bases and J 12 bases, leaving 17 bases between the germline ends. CDR1 is SGHTS and CDR2 is YDEGEE in the germline V gene. The CDR3 is CASQPHQAWQFF. CDR3 DNA: TGTGCCAGCCAACCACATCAGGCGTGGCAGTTCTTC.

The chain links TRBV18 to TRBJ2-3; 10 bases agree with TRBD2. The CDR3 is made up of 16 amino acids. V was clipped by 3 bases and J by 1 base; unmatched bases: 4. Germline V gives CDR1 KGHSH, CDR2 LQKENI. CDR3 sequence reads: CASSPSGLAGTDTQYF. The CDR3 DNA is TGTGCCAGCTCACCTTCAGGACTAGCGGGCACAGATACGCAGTATTTT.

This chain links TRBV6-6 with TRBJ2-3; the match to TRBD2 covers 8 bases. The germline V gene encodes CDR1 MNHNY and CDR2 SVGAGI (reference sequence). Germline trimming cut 5 bases from V and 0 bases from J; bases unmatched to any gene: 7. The CDR3 contains 16 residues. CDR3 protein: CASSHKTSASTDTQYF. For the CDR3, the DNA is TGTGCCAGCAGTCACAAGACTAGCGCTAGCACAGATACGCAGTATTTT.

The V and J genes are TRBV9 and TRBJ1-4, with unresolved D. Germline V gives CDR1 SGDLS, CDR2 YYNGEE. CDR3 length: 13 residues. Trimming left V 4 bases short and J 8 bases short, with 12 bases between. The CDR3 here is CASSPGRFEKLFF. The CDR3, as DNA: TGTGCCAGCAGCCCCGGTAGATTCGAAAAACTGTTTTTT.

This rearrangement joins TRBV7-9 to TRBJ1-3; 7 bases are shared with TRBD1. The germline V gene has CDR1 SEHNR and CDR2 FQNEAQ (reference sequence). V dropped 5 bases and J dropped 0; count of bases not matched to a gene: 1. The CDR3 covers 14 residues. The CDR3 here is CASSGTVSGNTIYF. CDR3 bases: TGTGCCAGCAGCGGGACAGTCTCTGGAAACACCATATATTTT.

CDR3 sequence reads: CASSLVQLVYEQYF. CDR3 in DNA: TGTGCCAGCAGCTTAGTTCAGCTTGTTTACGAGCAGTACTTC. V and J are TRBV7-8 and TRBJ2-7; D unclear. This CDR3 has 14 amino acids. Germline V gene data show CDR1 as SGHVS and CDR2 as FQNEAQ. Trimming pared 1 base from V and 4 bases from J, leaving 11 bases between.

The chain recombines TRBV24-1 with TRBJ2-1; D is undetermined. The CDR3 consists of 16 residues. Trimming shortened V by 1 base and J by 0 bases, and 9 bases separated the two germline ends. CDR1 and CDR2 from the germline V gene are KGHDR and SFDVKD. The CDR3 region has the DNA TGTGCCACCAGTGATTTCGAAGGTTCCTCCTACAATGAGCAGTTCTTC. This translates into CATSDFEGSSYNEQFF.

This sequence joins TRBV2 and TRBJ2-5, with a possible D match to TRBD1 (5 bases). This CDR3 contains 13 residues. Trimming left V 7 bases short and J 2 bases short, with 11 bases between. The V gene's germline CDR1 is SNHLY and CDR2 FYNNEI. DNA of the CDR3: TGTGCCAGCACCCAGGGCACTCAAGAGACCCAGTACTTC. It translates to CASTQGTQETQYF.

The CDR3 region is CASSDACYEQYF. In DNA, the CDR3 is TGTGCCAGCAGTGACGCTTGCTACGAGCAGTACTTC. This rearrangement joins TRBV6-4 to TRBJ2-7, with D unclear. In germline, CDR1 is MRHNA, CDR2 SNTAGT. V lost 2 bases and J lost 3, with 5 bases in between. This CDR3 is 12 amino acids long.